This T cell receptor (beta chain) was sequenced for a study of blood T cell repertoires in COVID-19. Study summary: The cDNA or gDNA used as material had been derived from T cells, B-cell-depleted T cells, or PBMCs.

This clone was picked up one time. The junction had 8 bases not matched to a gene; V was cut back by 2 bases and J by 4 bases. The CDR3 loop spans 16 amino acids. Per the germline V gene, CDR1 is WNHNN and CDR2 is SYGVQD (reference sequence). Using immunoSEQ multiplex PCR, the repertoire was profiled, and TCRdb retains in-frame clones only, with some absent. The top ten hold roughly 8.3% of the sample, which has fewer than 150,000 clones, about four fifths seen once. Sequenced material: peripheral blood. The V and J genes are TRBV10-1 and TRBJ2-1, with 7 nucleotides matching TRBD2. The TCR sequence derives from a woman of 80 years or more in a cohort sampled during active or convalescent COVID-19. The DNA of the CDR3 is TGCGCCAGCAGTGAGCCCGGGACTAAAAATTACAATGAGCAGTTCTTC. This encodes CASSEPGTKNYNEQFF.